This T cell receptor (beta chain) originates from a study of OX40 agonist ivuxolimab in advanced cancers. The wider study: Every 2 weeks, ivuxolimab was infused into the patients intravenously at between 0.01 and 10 mg/kg.

Libraries were prepared by immunoSEQ multiplex PCR; TCRdb keeps only in-frame clonotypes and omits some of them. The data contain tens of thousands of clones, approximately 92% of them singletons. Germline CDR1 reads SGHAT; CDR2 reads FQNNGV. CDR3 length equals 15 residues. V was trimmed by 0 bases and J by 2 bases, leaving 11 bases between them. The clonotype comes from an adult with an advanced solid tumor such as melanoma, head and neck, liver or kidney cancer. This material consisted of CD4+ or CD8+ T cells sorted from blood, taken in a trial of the OX40 agonist ivuxolimab. This chain links TRBV11-2 with TRBJ2-7, with D hard to call. The CDR3, as DNA: TGTGCCAGCAGCTTAGATCTTTCGAAGGCCTACGAGCAGTACTTC. It translates to CASSLDLSKAYEQYF.